This T cell receptor (beta chain) derives from a study of STAT5B mutations in CD4+ large granular lymphocyte leukemia. The study's findings and limits: 8/27 top patient clones versus 2/35 control clones were TRBV06-family.

The CDR3 spans 18 residues. V was pared by 8 bases and J by 0 bases, with 25 bases between. Per germline, CDR1 MNHEY and CDR2 SMNVEV (reference sequence). In the case of this clone: Its antigen is as yet unknown.

TCRdb's copy holds only in-frame clones and misses some; the assay was immunoSEQ multiplex PCR. The sample contains about 35,000 clones, around 80% of which appear only once. Sequenced sample: CD4+ T cells from blood buffy coats. The receptor comes from a human donor in good health. V is TRBV27 and J is TRBJ1-2, with a possible D match to TRBD1 (5 bases). The CDR3 is CASRSPLGAGAANYGYTF. For the CDR3, the DNA is TGTGCCAGCCGCAGCCCATTAGGCGCCGGGGCAGCTAACTATGGCTACACCTTC.